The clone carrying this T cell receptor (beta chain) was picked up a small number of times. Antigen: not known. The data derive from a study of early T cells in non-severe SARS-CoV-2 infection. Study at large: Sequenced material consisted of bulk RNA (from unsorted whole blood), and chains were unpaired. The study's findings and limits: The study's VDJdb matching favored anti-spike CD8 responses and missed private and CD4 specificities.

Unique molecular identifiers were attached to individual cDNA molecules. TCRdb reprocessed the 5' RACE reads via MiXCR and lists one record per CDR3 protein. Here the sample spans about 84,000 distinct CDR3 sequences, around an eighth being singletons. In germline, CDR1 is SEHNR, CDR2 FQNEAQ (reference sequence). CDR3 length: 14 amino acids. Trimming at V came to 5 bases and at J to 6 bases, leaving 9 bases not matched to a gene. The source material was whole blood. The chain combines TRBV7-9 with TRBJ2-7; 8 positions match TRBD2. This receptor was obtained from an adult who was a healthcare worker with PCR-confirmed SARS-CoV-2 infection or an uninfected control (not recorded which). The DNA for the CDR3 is TGTGCCAGCAGCCCACGGGAGGGCCGGCTCGAGCAGTACTTC. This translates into CASSPREGRLEQYF.